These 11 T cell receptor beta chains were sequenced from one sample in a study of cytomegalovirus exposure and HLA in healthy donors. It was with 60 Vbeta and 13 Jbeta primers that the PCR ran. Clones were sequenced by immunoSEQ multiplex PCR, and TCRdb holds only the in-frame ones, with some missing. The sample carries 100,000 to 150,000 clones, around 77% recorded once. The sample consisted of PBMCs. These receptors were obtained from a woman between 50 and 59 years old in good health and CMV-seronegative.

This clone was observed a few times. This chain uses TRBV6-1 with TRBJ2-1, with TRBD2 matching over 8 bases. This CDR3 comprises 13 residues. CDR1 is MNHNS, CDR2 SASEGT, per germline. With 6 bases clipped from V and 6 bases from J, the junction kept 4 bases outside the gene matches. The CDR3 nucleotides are TGTGCCAGCAGAACTAGCGGCATCAATGAGCAGTTCTTC. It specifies CASRTSGINEQFF.

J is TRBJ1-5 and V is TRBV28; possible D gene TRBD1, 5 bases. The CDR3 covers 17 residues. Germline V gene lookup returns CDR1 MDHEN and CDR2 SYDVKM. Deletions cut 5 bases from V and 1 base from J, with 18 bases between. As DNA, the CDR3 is TGTGCCAGCAGTCAGGGCCCGGGAGTATACAGCAATCAGCCCCAGCATTTT. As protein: CASSQGPGVYSNQPQHF.

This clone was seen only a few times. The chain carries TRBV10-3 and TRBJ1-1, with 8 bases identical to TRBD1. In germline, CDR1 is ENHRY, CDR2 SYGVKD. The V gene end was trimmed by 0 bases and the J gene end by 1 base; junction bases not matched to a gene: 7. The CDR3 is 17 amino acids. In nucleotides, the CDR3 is TGTGCCATCAGTGAGTCCTTGGGGACAGGCTGGAACACTGAAGCTTTCTTT. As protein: CAISESLGTGWNTEAFF.

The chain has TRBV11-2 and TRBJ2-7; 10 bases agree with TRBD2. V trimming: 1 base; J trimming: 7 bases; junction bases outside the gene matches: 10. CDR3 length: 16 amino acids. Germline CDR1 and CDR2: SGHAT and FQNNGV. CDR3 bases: TGTGCCAGCAGCTTAGTAGCTAGCGGGAGAGTCGGTGAGCAGTACTTC. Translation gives CASSLVASGRVGEQYF.

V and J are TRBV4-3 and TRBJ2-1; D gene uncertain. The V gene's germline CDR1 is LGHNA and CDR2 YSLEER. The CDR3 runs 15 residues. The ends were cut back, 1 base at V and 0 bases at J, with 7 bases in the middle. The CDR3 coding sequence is TGCGCCAGCAGCCAAGGGTGGAGCTCCTACAATGAGCAGTTCTTC. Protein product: CASSQGWSSYNEQFF.

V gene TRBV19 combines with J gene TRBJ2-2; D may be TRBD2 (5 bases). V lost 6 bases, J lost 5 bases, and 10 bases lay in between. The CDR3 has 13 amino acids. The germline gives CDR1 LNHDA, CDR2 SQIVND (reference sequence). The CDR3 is CASSRRETGELFF. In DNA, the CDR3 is TGTGCCAGTAGCAGACGGGAAACCGGGGAGCTGTTTTTT.

The CDR3 coding sequence is TGTGCCAGCAGCTCCCGACTAGCGGAATACAATGAGCAGTTCTTC. Translation gives CASSSRLAEYNEQFF. This chain connects TRBV7-9 to TRBJ2-1; TRBD2 matches 9 bases. Germline V gives CDR1 SEHNR, CDR2 FQNEAQ (reference sequence). V was clipped by 4 bases and J by 4 bases; unmatched bases: 5. There are 15 residues in the CDR3.

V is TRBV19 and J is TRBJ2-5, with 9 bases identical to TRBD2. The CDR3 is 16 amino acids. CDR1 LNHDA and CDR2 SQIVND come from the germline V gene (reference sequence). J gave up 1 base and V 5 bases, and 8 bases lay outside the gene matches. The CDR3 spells CASSATSGKSQETQYF. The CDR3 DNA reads TGTGCCAGTAGTGCGACTAGCGGTAAGAGCCAAGAGACCCAGTACTTC.

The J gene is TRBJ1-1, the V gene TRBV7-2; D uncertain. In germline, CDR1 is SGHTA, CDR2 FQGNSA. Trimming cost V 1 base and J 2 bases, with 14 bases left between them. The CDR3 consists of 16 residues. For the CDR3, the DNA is TGTGCCAGCAGCTTAGGCTCCCGGGTGCCAAACACTGAAGCTTTCTTT. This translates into CASSLGSRVPNTEAFF. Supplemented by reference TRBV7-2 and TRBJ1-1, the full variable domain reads GAGVSQSPSNKVTEKGKDVELRCDPISGHTALYWYRQSLGQGLEFLIYFQGNSAPDKSGLPSDRFSAERTGGSVSTLTIQRTQQEDSAVYLCASSLGSRVPNTEAFFGQGTRLTVV.

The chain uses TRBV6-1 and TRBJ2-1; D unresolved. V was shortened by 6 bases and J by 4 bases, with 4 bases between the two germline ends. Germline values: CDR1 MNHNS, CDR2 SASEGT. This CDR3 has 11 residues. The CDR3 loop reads CASSRYNEQFF. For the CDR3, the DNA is TGTGCCAGCAGCAGGTACAATGAGCAGTTCTTC.

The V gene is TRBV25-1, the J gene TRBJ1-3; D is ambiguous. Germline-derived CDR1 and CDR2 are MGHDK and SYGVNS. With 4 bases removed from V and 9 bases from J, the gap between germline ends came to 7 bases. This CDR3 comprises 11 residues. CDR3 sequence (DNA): TGTGCCAGCAGTGCCGGGGTCACCATATATTTT. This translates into CASSAGVTIYF.